Sequencing of this TCR beta chain was carried out in a study of T cells after yellow fever vaccination. Findings of the study overall: Some clonotypes were seen in both the CD4 and the CD8 compartments. These made up a small share and likely arose from convergent recombination. Abundant bulk-population clonotypes could contaminate the FACS-sorted repertoires.

This clonotype was recorded many times. Its antigen is unknown. TCRdb ran MiXCR on the 5' RACE reads and lists one entry per CDR3 protein. There are 250,000 to 400,000 distinct CDR3 sequences in the sample; over 4% occur only once, and 20% to 25% lies in the top ten. Per the germline V gene, CDR1 is SGHKS and CDR2 is YYEKEE (reference sequence). Between the trimmed V and J ends, which lost 5 bases and 7 bases, there was a span of 13 bases. The CDR3 is 13 amino acids. V is TRBV5-5 and J is TRBJ2-1; TRBD1 might be the D (5 bases). The clonotype was recovered from a man aged 18 to 30 who received the YFV17D yellow fever vaccine. This specimen was PBMCs, taken 5 days after the yellow fever booster vaccination. CDR3 nucleotide sequence: TGTGCCAGCAGGCGTAAACAGGCGAATGAGCAGTTCTTC. Translating it yields CASRRKQANEQFF.